Shown below are 17 T cell receptor beta chains from a single sample sequenced in a study of OX40 agonist ivuxolimab in advanced cancers. The repertoire was sequenced with immunoSEQ multiplex PCR; TCRdb's copy has only in-frame clones and lacks some. The data hold nearly 110,000 clones, with 75% to 95% observed a single time. Specimen: CD4+ or CD8+ T cells sorted from blood, collected in a trial of the OX40 agonist ivuxolimab. All receptors derive from an adult with an advanced solid tumor such as melanoma, head and neck, liver or kidney cancer.

The gene calls are TRBV5-1 and TRBJ1-6; tentatively, D is TRBD1 (6 bases). V was clipped by 0 bases and J by 3 bases, with 7 bases between them. This CDR3 comprises 15 residues. In germline, CDR1 is SGHRS, CDR2 YFSETQ. The CDR3 DNA is TGCGCCAGCAGCTTGGCGGACAGCTATAATTCACCCCTCCACTTT. Protein product: CASSLADSYNSPLHF.

J is TRBJ2-7 and V is TRBV2; D might be TRBD1 or TRBD2, each matching 5 bases. This CDR3 contains 14 residues. The V and J ends lost 4 bases and 7 bases respectively, with 17 bases between them. The germline V gene has CDR1 SNHLY and CDR2 FYNNEI. The CDR3 here is CASSGDVGEEEQYF. In nucleotides, the CDR3 is TGTGCCAGCAGTGGGGACGTCGGTGAGGAGGAGCAGTACTTC. The full variable domain, its missing parts supplied by reference TRBV2 and TRBJ2-7, is EPEVTQTPSHQVTQMGQEVILRCVPISNHLYFYWYRQILGQKVEFLVSFYNNEISEKSEIFDDQFSVERPDGSNFTLKIRSTKLEDSAMYFCASSGDVGEEEQYFGPGTRLTVT.

This sequence joins TRBV5-1 and TRBJ2-7; TRBD2 matches at 13 bases. The trim removed 0 bases at V and 2 bases at J, leaving 2 bases unmatched. The CDR3 extends over 16 amino acids. The V gene's germline CDR1 is SGHRS and CDR2 YFSETQ. Here the CDR3 reads CASSLGGTSGTYEQYF. In DNA form, the CDR3 reads TGCGCCAGCAGCTTGGGCGGGACTAGCGGGACCTACGAGCAGTACTTC.

The gene calls are TRBV5-4 and TRBJ1-2; 12 bases are shared with TRBD1. The CDR3 is made up of 19 amino acids. V lost 4 bases, J lost 4 bases, and 17 bases stayed unmatched. In germline, CDR1 is SGHNT, CDR2 YYREEE (reference sequence). CDR3 DNA: TGTGCCAGCAGCCCCTATCAAGGGACAGGGGGCGCTTCGGTCTATGGCTACACCTTC. Protein product: CASSPYQGTGGASVYGYTF.

The chain couples TRBV11-2 to TRBJ2-3, with no clear D. V lost 5 bases and J 6 bases, leaving 6 bases between the germline ends. Germline lookup yields CDR1 SGHAT and CDR2 FQNNGV. This CDR3 spans 11 amino acids. The CDR3 DNA follows: TGTGCCAGCAGCAAATCGGATACGCAGTATTTT. Protein: CASSKSDTQYF.

This chain joins TRBV9 and TRBJ2-4, with TRBD1 identical over 9 bases. Germline assignment: CDR1 SGDLS and CDR2 YYNGEE. V lost 4 bases, J lost 9 bases, and 8 bases stayed unmatched. This CDR3 comprises 14 residues. CDR3 region: CASSTGQGLGIQYF. In DNA, the CDR3 is TGTGCCAGCAGCACGGGACAGGGTTTAGGCATTCAGTACTTC.

The DNA for the CDR3 is TGCGCCAGCAGCTTAGCCAATGAGCAGTTCTTC. Translated, it gives CASSLANEQFF. The chain employs TRBV5-1 and TRBJ2-1; D unclear. The CDR3 contains 11 residues. Germline CDR1 and CDR2: SGHRS and YFSETQ. The ends were cut back, 2 bases at V and 6 bases at J, with 3 bases in the middle.

The chain joins TRBV11-2 to TRBJ2-5, with unresolved D. The CDR3 is 15 amino acids. Trimming took 4 bases from V and 0 from J, leaving 12 bases between them. CDR1 is SGHAT and CDR2 is FQNNGV in the germline V gene. CDR3: CASSSGTPYQETQYF. The CDR3 nucleotides are TGTGCCAGCAGCTCGGGCACCCCGTACCAAGAGACCCAGTACTTC. The entire variable domain, with the rest obtained from reference TRBV11-2 and TRBJ2-5, is as follows: EAGVAQSPRYKIIEKRQSVAFWCNPISGHATLYWYQQILGQGPKLLIQFQNNGVVDDSQLPKDRFSAERLKGVDSTLKIQPAKLEDSAVYLCASSSGTPYQETQYFGPGTRLLVL.

This chain joins TRBV4-1 and TRBJ1-3; D gene uncertain. Trimming took 4 bases from V and 2 from J, leaving 15 bases between them. Per germline, CDR1 MGHRA and CDR2 YSYEKL. CDR3 length: 16 residues. The chain's CDR3 is CASSPGPPRTGNTIYF. CDR3 sequence (DNA): TGCGCCAGCAGCCCCGGACCTCCTCGGACTGGAAACACCATATATTTT.

This clone was observed a single time. This sequence joins TRBV5-1 and TRBJ1-4, with 7 bases that match TRBD1. This CDR3 contains 15 residues. Per the germline V gene, CDR1 is SGHRS and CDR2 is YFSETQ. V was pared by 3 bases and J by 5 bases, with 7 bases of the junction left unmatched. The CDR3 protein is CASSSTGVPNEKLFF. In DNA form, the CDR3 reads TGCGCCAGCAGCTCTACAGGGGTGCCAAATGAAAAACTGTTTTTT.

The genes are TRBV5-1 and TRBJ2-2; 7 bases fit TRBD1. The trim removed 6 bases at V and 1 base at J, leaving 9 bases unmatched. CDR1 is SGHRS and CDR2 is YFSETQ in the germline V gene. CDR3 length equals 16 residues. As DNA, the CDR3 is TGCGCCAGCACCCTCATGGGACAGAGGAACACCGGGGAGCTGTTTTTT. Translation gives CASTLMGQRNTGELFF.

The DNA of the CDR3 is TGTGCCAGCAGTTCACCGACTAGCGGCACCGGGGATACGCAGTATTTT. Translated: CASSSPTSGTGDTQYF. The rearrangement uses TRBV28 and TRBJ2-3, with TRBD2 identical over 9 bases. The CDR3 contains 16 residues. V trimming: 4 bases; J trimming: 6 bases; junction bases outside the gene matches: 11. Per germline, CDR1 MDHEN and CDR2 SYDVKM.

This chain uses TRBV28 with TRBJ1-2, with 8 bases aligning to TRBD1. This CDR3 comprises 15 residues. From germline, CDR1 is MDHEN and CDR2 SYDVKM. Trimming took 4 bases from V and 3 from J; bases not matched to a gene: 7. The CDR3 nucleotides are TGTGCCAGCAGTTCGACGGACAGGGTCCACTATGGCTACACCTTC. Its translation is CASSSTDRVHYGYTF.

The V and J genes are TRBV7-9 and TRBJ2-4, with D maybe TRBD2 (6 bases). CDR3 length equals 17 residues. The germline V gene has CDR1 SEHNR and CDR2 FQNEAQ (reference sequence). Trimming cost V 0 bases and J 0 bases, with 12 bases left between them. DNA for the CDR3: TGTGCCAGCAGCTTAGCTCTGGGGGGACTAGCCAAAAACATTCAGTACTTC. Amino acid sequence: CASSLALGGLAKNIQYF.

This sequence joins TRBV29-1 and TRBJ1-1; D uncertain. Trimming stripped 6 bases from V and 1 base from J, with 6 bases between. Germline V gene sequence: CDR1 SQVTM, CDR2 ANQGSEA. The CDR3 is made up of 11 amino acids. Here the CDR3 reads CSVRENTEAFF. The CDR3 bases are TGCAGCGTCCGGGAGAACACTGAAGCTTTCTTT.

V and J are TRBV10-3 and TRBJ2-1; TRBD2 matches 13 bases. This CDR3 region has 16 residues. Germline loops: CDR1 ENHRY, CDR2 SYGVKD. Germline trimming cut 4 bases from V and 8 bases from J; bases unmatched to any gene: 8. As DNA, the CDR3 is TGTGCCATCAGTGGGGCGGGACTAGCGGGATCGTATGAGCAGTTCTTC. It is translated as CAISGAGLAGSYEQFF.

The chain joins TRBV19 to TRBJ2-3, with 13 bases identical to TRBD2. CDR3 length: 16 amino acids. Germline V gene lookup returns CDR1 LNHDA and CDR2 SQIVND (reference sequence). V trimming: 4 bases; J trimming: 2 bases; junction bases outside the gene matches: 3. The chain's CDR3 is CASSRLAGGPTDTQYF. CDR3 nucleotide sequence: TGTGCCAGTAGTAGACTAGCGGGAGGTCCCACAGATACGCAGTATTTT. Looking up the rest from reference TRBV19 and TRBJ2-3 gives the full variable domain: DGGITQSPKYLFRKEGQNVTLSCEQNLNHDAMYWYRQDPGQGLRLIYYSQIVNDFQKGDIAEGYSVSREKKESFPLTVTSAQKNPTAFYLCASSRLAGGPTDTQYFGPGTRLTVL.